This T cell receptor beta chain stems from a study of shared clonotypes between healthy human individuals. Findings and limits, study-wide: The generation probabilities recorded for non-shared clonotypes fell below those of clonotypes shared by all four donors.

Trimming cost V 6 bases and J 14 bases; bases outside gene matches: 17. The CDR3 totals 15 residues. The germline V gene has CDR1 LNHDA and CDR2 SQIVND (reference sequence). This table comes from immunoSEQ multiplex PCR, and its TCRdb copy is limited to in-frame clones, with some not included. Of 2,100,000 or so clones in the sample, nearly 97% were seen once. Remarks on this clone: Its antigen is unknown.

The receptor was derived from a man aged 18 to 35 in good health. V gene TRBV19 combines with J gene TRBJ1-4; 8 bases fit TRBD1. The sequenced sample was naive CD4+ T cells sorted from blood. Regarding subset: CD45RA+ positively selected. The chain's CDR3 is CASRPGTGNKKRLFF. In DNA form, the CDR3 reads TGTGCCAGTAGACCCGGGACAGGCAATAAAAAACGGCTGTTTTTT.